This TCR beta chain was profiled in a study of tumor-infiltrating lymphocytes in primary liver carcinoma. Study-wide results and limits: Compared with blood, tumor repertoires held significantly more in their top 250 clones.

This clonotype was detected many times. Antigen specificity is unknown. Both blood RNA, taken from unsorted whole blood, and germline DNA were extracted. Patients were treatment-naive with chronic HBV infection. The researchers drew roughly 3.8 milliliters of peripheral blood before surgery. From 400 to 550 ng total RNA, TCR beta cDNA was generated with a primer in the constant region. Nested multiplex PCR, run for three rounds with slightly modified ARM-PCR, yielded TCR beta libraries. Running nine to ten cycles apiece, the first two PCR rounds relied on TRBV1-TRBV30 forward primers together with a C-beta reverse primer. TCRdb analysed the multiplex PCR reads with MiXCR anew, one entry per CDR3 protein. The table includes 310,000 or so distinct CDR3 sequences, around 60% detected once. The V segment lost 5 bases and the J segment 4 bases; nucleotides outside the gene matches: 11. The CDR3 has 18 residues. Germline V lookup: CDR1 MNHNS, CDR2 SASEGT.

J is TRBJ2-1 and V is TRBV6-1; 13 bases are shared with TRBD2. This clonotype was obtained from a man aged 35 to 55 with primary liver carcinoma and hepatitis B virus infection. The sequencing input was peripheral blood. CDR3 DNA: TGTGCCAGCAGTAGGGGACTAGCGGGAAAGGGAGCTTACAATGAGCAGTTCTTC. Amino acids: CASSRGLAGKGAYNEQFF.